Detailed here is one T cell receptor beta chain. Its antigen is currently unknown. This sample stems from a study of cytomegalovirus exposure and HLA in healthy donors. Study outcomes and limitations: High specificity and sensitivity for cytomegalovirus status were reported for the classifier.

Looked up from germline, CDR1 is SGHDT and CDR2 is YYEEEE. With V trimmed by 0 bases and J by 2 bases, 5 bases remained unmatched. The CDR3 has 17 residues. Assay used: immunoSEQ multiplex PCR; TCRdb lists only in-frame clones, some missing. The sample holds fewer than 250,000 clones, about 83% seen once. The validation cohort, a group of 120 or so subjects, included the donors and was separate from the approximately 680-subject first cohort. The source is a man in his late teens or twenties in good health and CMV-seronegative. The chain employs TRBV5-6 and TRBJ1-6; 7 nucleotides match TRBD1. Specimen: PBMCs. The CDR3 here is CASSLDRGRTYNSPLHF. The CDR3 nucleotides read TGTGCCAGCAGCTTGGACAGGGGAAGGACCTATAATTCACCCCTCCACTTT.